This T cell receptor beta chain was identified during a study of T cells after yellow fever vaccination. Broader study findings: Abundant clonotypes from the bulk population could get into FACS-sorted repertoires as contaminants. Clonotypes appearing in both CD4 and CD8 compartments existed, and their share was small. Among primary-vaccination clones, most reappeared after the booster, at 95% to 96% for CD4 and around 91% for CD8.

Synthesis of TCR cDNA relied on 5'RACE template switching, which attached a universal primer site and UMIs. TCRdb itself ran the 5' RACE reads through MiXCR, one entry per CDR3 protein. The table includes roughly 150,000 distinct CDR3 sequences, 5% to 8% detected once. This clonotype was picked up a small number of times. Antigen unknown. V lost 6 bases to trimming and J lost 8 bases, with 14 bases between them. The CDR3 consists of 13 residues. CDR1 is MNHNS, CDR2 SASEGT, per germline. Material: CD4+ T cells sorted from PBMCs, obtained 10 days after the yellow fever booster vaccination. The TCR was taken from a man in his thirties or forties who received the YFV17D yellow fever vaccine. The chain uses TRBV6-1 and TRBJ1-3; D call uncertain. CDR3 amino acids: CASSRNRGDTIYF. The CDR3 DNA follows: TGTGCCAGCAGCAGAAATAGAGGAGACACCATATATTTT.